What follows are 25 T cell receptor beta chains derived from one specimen sequenced in a study of cytomegalovirus exposure and HLA in healthy donors. The repertoire was sequenced with immunoSEQ multiplex PCR; TCRdb's copy has only in-frame clones and lacks some. The table shows 150,000 to 200,000 clones, with about nine tenths occurring only once. Sequencing was performed on PBMCs. All receptors come from a woman aged 25 to 39 in good health and CMV-seronegative.

This clone showed up just once. The chain has TRBV4-3 and TRBJ2-7; tentative D call: TRBD1 (6 bases). Germline CDR1 reads LGHNA; CDR2 reads YSLEER. There are 15 residues in the CDR3. V was trimmed by 0 bases and J by 1 base, leaving 10 bases between them. CDR3 protein: CASSQDLGQSYEQYF. CDR3 DNA sequence: TGCGCCAGCAGCCAAGATCTCGGACAGTCCTACGAGCAGTACTTC.

The chain carries TRBV27 and TRBJ2-5; 9 bases align to TRBD1. Per the germline V gene, CDR1 is MNHEY and CDR2 is SMNVEV (reference sequence). The V gene end was trimmed by 1 base and the J gene end by 3 bases; junction bases not matched to a gene: 6. The CDR3 sequence is 16 residues long. CDR3 DNA: TGTGCCAGCAGTTTATGGTCGCGGACAGGGGAAGAGACCCAGTACTTC. It translates to CASSLWSRTGEETQYF.

The chain joins TRBV2 to TRBJ2-5; 7 nucleotides agree with TRBD2. With V trimmed by 4 bases and J by 2 bases, 7 bases remained unmatched. Per germline, CDR1 SNHLY and CDR2 FYNNEI. The CDR3 has 15 residues. The CDR3 here is CASSANLAVQETQYF. The CDR3 DNA reads TGTGCCAGCAGTGCTAATCTAGCGGTTCAAGAGACCCAGTACTTC.

This clone showed up just once. This chain uses TRBV4-3 with TRBJ1-2; no reliable D call. Per germline, CDR1 LGHNA and CDR2 YSLEER. The CDR3 contains 13 residues. The V gene lost 4 bases and the J gene lost 1 base, with 7 bases spanning the gap. CDR3 DNA: TGCGCCAGCAGCCTTGGTCTTAACTATGGCTACACCTTC. This encodes CASSLGLNYGYTF.

The V and J genes are TRBV6-1 and TRBJ1-4, with D tentatively TRBD1 (5 bases). V was trimmed by 2 bases and J by 0 bases, leaving 19 bases between them. Germline CDR1 reads MNHNS; CDR2 reads SASEGT. CDR3 size: 19 residues. In DNA, the CDR3 is TGTGCCAGCAGTGAATATCCCCCAAGGACAAGGGCAACTAATGAAAAACTGTTTTTT. Encoded protein: CASSEYPPRTRATNEKLFF.

The chain combines TRBV5-4 with TRBJ2-7; a possible D gene is TRBD2 (6 bases). V shed 10 bases and J shed 0 bases, with 20 bases lying between them. The CDR3 is made up of 15 amino acids. Looked up from germline, CDR1 is SGHNT and CDR2 is YYREEE (reference sequence). This CDR3 is CAFLGGRAGSYEQYF. The CDR3 DNA is TGTGCCTTCCTTGGAGGGCGGGCGGGCTCCTACGAGCAGTACTTC.

The V gene is TRBV6-5, the J gene TRBJ2-5, with 9 bases aligning to TRBD1. The CDR3 runs 14 residues. The junction had 6 bases not matched to a gene; V was cut back by 5 bases and J by 5 bases. CDR1 and CDR2 from the germline V gene are MNHEY and SVGAGI. The CDR3 sequence: CASSPGQGLETQYF. The CDR3 coding sequence is TGTGCCAGCAGTCCGGGACAGGGACTTGAGACCCAGTACTTC.

This chain joins TRBV4-3 and TRBJ1-1; 7 nucleotides line up with TRBD1. CDR3 length equals 15 residues. Germline V CDR1 and CDR2: LGHNA, YSLEER. The trim removed 3 bases at V and 1 base at J, leaving 5 bases unmatched. Here the CDR3 reads CASSHPTGRNTEAFF. The CDR3 DNA sequence: TGCGCCAGCAGCCACCCGACAGGGAGGAACACTGAAGCTTTCTTT.

This sequence joins TRBV9 and TRBJ2-1, with TRBD2 as a possible D gene (6 bases). Germline values: CDR1 SGDLS, CDR2 YYNGEE. V lost 0 bases and J 11 bases, leaving 15 bases between the germline ends. The CDR3 consists of 14 residues. For the CDR3, the DNA is TGTGCCAGCAGCGTAGTGGGGGTGGGAGGACAGCAGTTCTTC. Its translation: CASSVVGVGGQQFF.

The gene calls are TRBV5-6 and TRBJ1-5; D not resolved. V lost 3 bases, J lost 0 bases, and 7 bases lay in between. Germline V gene lookup returns CDR1 SGHDT and CDR2 YYEEEE. This CDR3 comprises 14 residues. CDR3 region: CASSSAGSNQPQHF. The CDR3 DNA reads TGTGCCAGCAGCTCCGCCGGTAGCAATCAGCCCCAGCATTTT.

The V call is TRBV25-1, the J call TRBJ2-1; 7 nucleotides align to TRBD2. Germline-derived CDR1 and CDR2 are MGHDK and SYGVNS. The CDR3 has 15 amino acids. Germline trimming cut 10 bases from V and 9 bases from J; bases unmatched to any gene: 18. The CDR3 nucleotides read TGTGCCACTGGGGGGGTTTACGGCAGCCCTGGTGAGCAGTTCTTC. Protein product: CATGGVYGSPGEQFF.

CDR3 loop: CASSNSNYGYTF. CDR3 coding DNA: TGTGCCAGCAGTAATTCTAACTATGGCTACACCTTC. V and J are TRBV6-1 and TRBJ1-2; D ambiguous. The CDR3 loop spans 12 amino acids. Germline-derived CDR1 and CDR2 are MNHNS and SASEGT. V lost 5 bases to trimming and J lost 0 bases, with 4 bases between them.

This chain joins TRBV5-5 and TRBJ2-1, with 9 bases fitting TRBD2. Unmatched junction bases numbered 9, after V lost 0 bases and J lost 8 bases. The CDR3 length is 16 residues. Germline assignment: CDR1 SGHKS and CDR2 YYEKEE (reference sequence). The CDR3 is CASSLDGAGGVDEQFF. The CDR3 DNA sequence: TGTGCCAGCAGCTTGGATGGAGCGGGAGGTGTCGATGAGCAGTTCTTC.

This clone showed up just a few times. V and J are TRBV28 and TRBJ2-1; a possible D gene is TRBD2 (6 bases). Trimming removed 7 bases at V and 10 bases at J, with 17 bases between. The germline V gene has CDR1 MDHEN and CDR2 SYDVKM. This CDR3 spans 13 amino acids. This CDR3 is CASTRGWAGEQFF. The CDR3 region has the DNA TGTGCCAGCACCCGCGGGTGGGCGGGAGAGCAGTTCTTC.

The rearrangement joins TRBV29-1 to TRBJ2-2; D is unclear. The V gene lost 1 base and the J gene lost 2 bases, with 11 bases spanning the gap. Germline CDR1 is SQVTM and CDR2 is ANQGSEA. The CDR3 covers 15 residues. The CDR3 reads CSVEGWRINTGELFF. In nucleotides, the CDR3 is TGCAGCGTTGAAGGTTGGCGTATAAACACCGGGGAGCTGTTTTTT.

V usage is TRBV7-9 and J usage is TRBJ1-1; no reliable D call. V lost 1 base and J 8 bases, leaving 8 bases between the germline ends. The CDR3 length is 12 residues. Germline lookup yields CDR1 SEHNR and CDR2 FQNEAQ (reference sequence). CDR3 sequence reads: CASSLGSTEAFF. CDR3 sequence (DNA): TGTGCCAGCAGCTTAGGGTCTACAGAAGCTTTCTTT. The whole variable domain, remainder taken from reference TRBV7-9 and TRBJ1-1, is DTGVSQNPRHKITKRGQNVTFRCDPISEHNRLYWYRQTLGQGPEFLTYFQNEAQLEKSRLLSDRFSAERPKGSFSTLEIQRTEQGDSAMYLCASSLGSTEAFFGQGTRLTVV.

The chain recombines TRBV19 with TRBJ2-1; 9 bases fit TRBD1. After removal of 5 bases from V and 6 bases from J, the junction contained 8 bases not matched to a gene. The CDR3 is 15 amino acids. Germline V gene lookup returns CDR1 LNHDA and CDR2 SQIVND (reference sequence). The CDR3 sequence: CASSARDRVFNEQFF. CDR3 sequence (DNA): TGTGCCAGTAGTGCCCGGGACAGGGTATTCAATGAGCAGTTCTTC.

The chain employs TRBV4-1 and TRBJ2-3; TRBD2 agrees at 10 bases. Trimming took 1 base from V and 4 from J; bases not matched to a gene: 5. Germline V gene lookup returns CDR1 MGHRA and CDR2 YSYEKL. This CDR3 region has 16 residues. The chain's CDR3 is CASSQGASGGSDTQYF. In DNA form, the CDR3 reads TGCGCCAGCAGCCAAGGGGCTAGCGGGGGTTCAGATACGCAGTATTTT.

The rearrangement uses TRBV5-5 and TRBJ2-7; D not certain. The CDR3 has 13 residues. The germline V and J ends were trimmed by 7 bases and 1 base, with 12 bases remaining between them. Per the germline V gene, CDR1 is SGHKS and CDR2 is YYEKEE (reference sequence). CDR3 bases: TGTGCCAGCCGTTCTTTGGGGTCCTACGAGCAGTACTTC. Its translation: CASRSLGSYEQYF.

This chain links TRBV5-4 with TRBJ2-2; no reliable D call. Germline CDR1 reads SGHNT; CDR2 reads YYREEE (reference sequence). V was cut by 2 bases and J by 3 bases, with 5 bases left in between. This CDR3 is built from 13 residues. Here the CDR3 DNA reads TGTGCCAGCAGCTTATATGACACCGGGGAGCTGTTTTTT. It codes for CASSLYDTGELFF.

The chain uses TRBV10-3 and TRBJ2-7; D ambiguous. The CDR3 has 15 amino acids. Trimming stripped 0 bases from V and 4 bases from J, with 13 bases between. The germline CDR1 and CDR2 sequences are ENHRY and SYGVKD. CDR3 protein: CAISESKGIWYEQYF. CDR3 coding DNA: TGTGCCATCAGTGAGTCGAAAGGAATCTGGTACGAGCAGTACTTC.

V is TRBV18 and J is TRBJ1-2; D unclear. The V end lost 0 bases, the J end lost 3 bases, and 8 bases lay between the germline ends. Germline values: CDR1 KGHSH, CDR2 LQKENI. The CDR3 spans 14 residues. The chain's CDR3 is CASSPPQPHYGYTF. Written as DNA, the CDR3 is TGTGCCAGCTCACCACCACAGCCGCACTATGGCTACACCTTC.

This chain links TRBV5-1 with TRBJ1-1, with 8 bases that match TRBD1. Trimming cost V 4 bases and J 2 bases; bases outside gene matches: 7. Looked up from germline, CDR1 is SGHRS and CDR2 is YFSETQ. This CDR3 has 15 amino acids. Here the CDR3 DNA reads TGCGCCAGCAGCCGCAAGGGACAGGAAAACACTGAAGCTTTCTTT. It specifies CASSRKGQENTEAFF.

The chain uses TRBV4-3 and TRBJ2-7; the match to TRBD1 covers 10 bases. V trimming: 4 bases; J trimming: 6 bases; junction bases outside the gene matches: 6. The germline CDR1 and CDR2 sequences are LGHNA and YSLEER. The CDR3 has 14 amino acids. This CDR3 is CASSRETGGSEQYF. CDR3 sequence (DNA): TGCGCCAGCAGCCGGGAGACAGGGGGCAGCGAGCAGTACTTC.

The gene calls are TRBV9 and TRBJ1-4; TRBD1 matches 7 bases. From germline, CDR1 is SGDLS and CDR2 YYNGEE. J was trimmed by 3 bases and V by 3 bases; bases with no gene match: 5. This CDR3 comprises 15 residues. DNA for the CDR3: TGTGCCAGCAGCGACGGAGGGACAGCTAATGAAAAACTGTTTTTT. Encoded protein: CASSDGGTANEKLFF.